A selection of T cell receptor beta chains follows, all from one sample in a study of blood T cell repertoires in COVID-19. Assay used: immunoSEQ multiplex PCR; TCRdb lists only in-frame clones, some missing. The repertoire consists of 200,000 to 250,000 clones, with roughly 90% occurring once and the leading ten covering about 16%. Sequencing input: PBMCs or T cells enriched from blood (not recorded which). The receptor source for this set is a man aged 25-45 years who had been exposed to COVID-19. Each CDR3 is given with its conserved first and last residue. Fields, in order: J gene, V gene, clone size, D gene, CDR3 DNA, CDR3 protein. D genes are given only for firm matches. Clone size is stated in some rows and not others, as once, few, many or a class when expanded.

>TRBJ1-3|TRBV7-3|.|.
TGTGCCAGCAGCTTAATTGGGGGCGGAAACACCATATATTTT
CASSLIGGGNTIYF
>TRBJ2-7|TRBV6-5|.|TRBD1
TGTGCCAGCAAATGGGAACCGACAGGGGCCGGCGAGCAGTACTTC
CASKWEPTGAGEQYF
>TRBJ1-6|TRBV3-1/TRBV3-2|.|.
TGTGCCAGCAGCCAAAGTGGGAGGGCTAATTCACCCCTCCACTTT
CASSQSGRANSPLHF
>TRBJ1-2|TRBV27|.|.
TGTGCCAGCAGAAGGCAGGGGAACTATGGCTACACCTTC
CASRRQGNYGYTF
>TRBJ1-3|TRBV6-4|.|TRBD1
TGTGCCAGCAGTGACCCTATCCCAAATGACAGGGGGGGAAACACCATATATTTT
CASSDPIPNDRGGNTIYF
>TRBJ1-2|TRBV27|.|TRBD1
TGTGCCAGCAGTAGAGGGACAGGGGCAAACTATGGCTACACCTTC
CASSRGTGANYGYTF
>TRBJ1-1|TRBV28|.|.
TGTGCCACCGTCTTTCCTCCGAACACTGAAGCTTTCTTT
CATVFPPNTEAFF
>TRBJ1-6|TRBV19|.|.
TGTGCCAGTAGTATCGGTTTTGACCTCCTCGACACGGATTCACCCCTCCACTTT
CASSIGFDLLDTDSPLHF
>TRBJ2-3|TRBV2|.|TRBD2
TGTGCCAGACGCGGACTAGCGGGGGATACGCAGTATTTT
CARRGLAGDTQYF
>TRBJ1-1|TRBV9|once|.
TGTGCCAGCAGCGTAGGAAGCGTCTTGAACACTGAAGCTTTCTTT
CASSVGSVLNTEAFF
>TRBJ2-1|TRBV6-5|few|.
TGTGCCAGTCATAGGTTCGGCCCGGGGGATGAGCAGTTCTTC
CASHRFGPGDEQFF
>TRBJ1-5|TRBV7-9|.|TRBD1
TGTGCCAGCAGCTGGACAGGGGAGCCCCAGCATTTT
CASSWTGEPQHF
>TRBJ1-5|TRBV19|.|.
TGTGCCAGTAGTATAGGAAGAGGGCAGCTTTACTCATGGAATCAGCCCCAGCATTTT
CASSIGRGQLYSWNQPQHF
>TRBJ2-3|TRBV18|.|.
TGTGCCAGCTCACCACGGGAGGTGTCGGATACGCAGTATTTT
CASSPREVSDTQYF